This T cell receptor (beta chain) derives from a study of cytomegalovirus exposure and HLA in healthy donors. On the study more broadly: HLA-typed donors were the source of about 85 million unique TCRs, which an early data release held. Clustering assigned approximately 78% of the roughly 380 genotyped donors to the Caucasian-associated ancestry cluster. Findings and caveats of the study: Diagnosis of cytomegalovirus status made by the classifier reportedly showed high specificity and sensitivity. A missense variant in DCLRE1C was later tied to TCR beta V- and J-gene trimming.

V lost 4 bases, J lost 5 bases, and 14 bases stayed unmatched. The CDR3 covers 17 residues. The germline gives CDR1 LGHNA, CDR2 YNFKEQ. By sample share, this clone is medium-sized (0.01 to 0.1%). Its target is unknown. 13 Jbeta primers and 60 Vbeta primers were used for the PCR. This table comes from immunoSEQ multiplex PCR, and its TCRdb copy is limited to in-frame clones, with some not included. The sample lists about 140,000 clones; around 59% were seen once. Sequencing was done on a sample of PBMCs. This TCR was sampled from a male donor in good health and CMV-seronegative. The chain is built from TRBV4-2 and TRBJ2-3, with 8 bases that match TRBD2. The CDR3 reads CASSPSPGTGGQDTQYF. The CDR3 DNA sequence: TGTGCCAGCAGCCCCTCACCCGGGACGGGGGGGCAAGATACGCAGTATTTT.